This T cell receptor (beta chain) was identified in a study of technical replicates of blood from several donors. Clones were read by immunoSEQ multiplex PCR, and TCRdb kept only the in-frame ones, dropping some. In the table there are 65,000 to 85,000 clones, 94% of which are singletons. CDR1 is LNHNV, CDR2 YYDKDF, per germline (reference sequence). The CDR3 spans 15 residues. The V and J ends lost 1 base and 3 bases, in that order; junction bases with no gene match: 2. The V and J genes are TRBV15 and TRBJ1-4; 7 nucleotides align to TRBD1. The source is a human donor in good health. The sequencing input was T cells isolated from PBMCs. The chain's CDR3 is CATSRVGTANEKLFF. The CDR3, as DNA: TGTGCCACCAGCAGAGTAGGGACAGCTAATGAAAAACTGTTTTTT. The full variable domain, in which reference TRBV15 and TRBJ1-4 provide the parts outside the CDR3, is DAMVIQNPRYQVTQFGKPVTLSCSQTLNHNVMYWYQQKSSQAPKLLFHYYDKDFNNEADTPDNFQSRRPNTSFCFLDIRSPGLGDTAMYLCATSRVGTANEKLFFGSGTQLSVL.